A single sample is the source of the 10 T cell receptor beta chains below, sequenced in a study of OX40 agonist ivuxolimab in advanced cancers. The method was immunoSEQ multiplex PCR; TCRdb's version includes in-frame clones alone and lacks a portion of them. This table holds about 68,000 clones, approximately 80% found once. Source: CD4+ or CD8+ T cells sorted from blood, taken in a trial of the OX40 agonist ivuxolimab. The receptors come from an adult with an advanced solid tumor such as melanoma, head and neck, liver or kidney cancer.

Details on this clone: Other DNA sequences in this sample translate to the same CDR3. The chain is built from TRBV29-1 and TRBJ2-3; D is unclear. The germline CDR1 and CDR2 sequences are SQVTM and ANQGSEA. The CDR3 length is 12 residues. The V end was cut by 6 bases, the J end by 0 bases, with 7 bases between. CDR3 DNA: TGCAGCGTCGAGTACAGCACAGATACGCAGTATTTT. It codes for CSVEYSTDTQYF.

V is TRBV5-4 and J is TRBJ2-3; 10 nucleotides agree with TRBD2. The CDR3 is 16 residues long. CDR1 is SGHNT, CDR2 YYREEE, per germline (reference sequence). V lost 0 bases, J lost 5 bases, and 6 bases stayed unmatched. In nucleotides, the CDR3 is TGTGCCAGCAGCTTGGGTCCTACTAGCGGGGTAGATACGCAGTATTTT. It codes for CASSLGPTSGVDTQYF.

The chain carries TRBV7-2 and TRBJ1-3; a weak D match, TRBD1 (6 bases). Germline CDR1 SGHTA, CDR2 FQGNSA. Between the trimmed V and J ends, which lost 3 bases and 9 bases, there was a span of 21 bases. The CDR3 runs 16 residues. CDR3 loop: CASSLTGTLFEGTIYF. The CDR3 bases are TGTGCCAGCAGCTTGACAGGAACCCTATTCGAGGGCACCATATATTTT.

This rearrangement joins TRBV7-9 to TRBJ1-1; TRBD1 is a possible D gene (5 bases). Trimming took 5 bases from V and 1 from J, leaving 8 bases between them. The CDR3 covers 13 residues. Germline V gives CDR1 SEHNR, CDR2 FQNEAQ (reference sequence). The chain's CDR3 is CASSPDTNTEAFF. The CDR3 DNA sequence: TGTGCCAGCAGCCCGGACACGAACACTGAAGCTTTCTTT.

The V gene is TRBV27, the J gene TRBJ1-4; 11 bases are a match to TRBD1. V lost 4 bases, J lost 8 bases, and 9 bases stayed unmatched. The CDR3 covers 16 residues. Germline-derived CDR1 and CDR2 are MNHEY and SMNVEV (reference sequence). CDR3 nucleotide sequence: TGTGCCAGCAGTTCCCCGCTGGGACAGGGGGGAGAAAAACTGTTTTTT. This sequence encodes CASSSPLGQGGEKLFF. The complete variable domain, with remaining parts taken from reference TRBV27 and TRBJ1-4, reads EAQVTQNPRYLITVTGKKLTVTCSQNMNHEYMSWYRQDPGLGLRQIYYSMNVEVTDKGDVPEGYKVSRKEKRNFPLILESPSPNQTSLYFCASSSPLGQGGEKLFFGSGTQLSVL.

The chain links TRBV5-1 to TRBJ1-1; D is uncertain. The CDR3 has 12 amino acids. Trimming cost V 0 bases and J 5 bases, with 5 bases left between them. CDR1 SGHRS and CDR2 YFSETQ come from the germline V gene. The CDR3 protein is CASSLGATEAFF. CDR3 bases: TGCGCCAGCAGCTTGGGGGCAACTGAAGCTTTCTTT.

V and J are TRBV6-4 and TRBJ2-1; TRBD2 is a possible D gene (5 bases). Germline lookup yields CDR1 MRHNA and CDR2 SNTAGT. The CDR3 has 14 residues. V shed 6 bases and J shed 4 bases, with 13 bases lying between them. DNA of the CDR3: TGTGCCAGCAGGCCAACGGGGATGTACAATGAGCAGTTCTTC. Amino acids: CASRPTGMYNEQFF.

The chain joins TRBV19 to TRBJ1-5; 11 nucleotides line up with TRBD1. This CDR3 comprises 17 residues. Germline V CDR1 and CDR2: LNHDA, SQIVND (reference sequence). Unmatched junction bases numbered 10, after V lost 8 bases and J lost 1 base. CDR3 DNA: TGTGCCAGTCTCCCCGGACAGGGGGCGCGGAGCAATCAGCCCCAGCATTTT. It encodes CASLPGQGARSNQPQHF.

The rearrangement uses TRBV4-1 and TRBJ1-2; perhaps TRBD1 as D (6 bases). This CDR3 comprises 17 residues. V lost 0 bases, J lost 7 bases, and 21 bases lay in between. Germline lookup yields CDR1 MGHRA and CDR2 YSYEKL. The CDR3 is CASSQDQRQARRAGYTF. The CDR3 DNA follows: TGCGCCAGCAGCCAAGACCAGCGACAGGCAAGGAGGGCTGGCTACACCTTC.

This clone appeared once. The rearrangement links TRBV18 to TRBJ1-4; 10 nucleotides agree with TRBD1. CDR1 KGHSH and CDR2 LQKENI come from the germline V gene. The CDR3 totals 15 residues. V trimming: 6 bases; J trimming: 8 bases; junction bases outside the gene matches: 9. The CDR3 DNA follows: TGTGCCAGCTCCCTCGTTGGGACAGGGGCAGAAAAACTGTTTTTT. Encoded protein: CASSLVGTGAEKLFF.